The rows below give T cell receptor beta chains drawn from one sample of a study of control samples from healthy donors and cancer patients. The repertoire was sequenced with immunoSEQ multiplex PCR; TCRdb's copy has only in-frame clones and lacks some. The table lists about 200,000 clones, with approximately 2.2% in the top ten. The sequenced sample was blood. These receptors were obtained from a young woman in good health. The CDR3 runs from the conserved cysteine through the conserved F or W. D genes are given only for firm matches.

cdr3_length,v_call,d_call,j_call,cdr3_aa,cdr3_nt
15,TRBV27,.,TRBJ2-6,CASSLFGSGANVLTF,TGTGCCAGCAGTTTGTTCGGCTCTGGGGCCAACGTCCTGACTTTC
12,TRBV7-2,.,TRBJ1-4,CASSWGGEKLFF,TGTGCCAGCAGCTGGGGGGGAGAAAAACTGTTTTTT
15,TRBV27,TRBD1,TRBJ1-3,CASSVRQGSGNTIYF,TGTGCCAGCAGTGTCCGACAGGGCAGTGGAAACACCATATATTTT
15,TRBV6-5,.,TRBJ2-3,CASSYSGLLTDTQYF,TGTGCCAGCAGTTACTCGGGACTCCTCACAGATACGCAGTATTTT
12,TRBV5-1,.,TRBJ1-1,CASRLRDAEAFF,TGCGCCAGCAGGCTCAGGGACGCTGAAGCTTTCTTT
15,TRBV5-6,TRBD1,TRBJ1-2,CASSYGDRINYGYTF,TGTGCCAGCAGCTACGGGGACAGGATTAACTATGGCTACACCTTC
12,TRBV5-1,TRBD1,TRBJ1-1,CASSPNRGQAFF,TGCGCCAGCAGCCCCAACCGGGGACAGGCTTTCTTT
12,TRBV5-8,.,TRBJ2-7,CASSWGAYEQYF,TGTGCCAGCAGCTGGGGGGCCTACGAGCAGTACTTC
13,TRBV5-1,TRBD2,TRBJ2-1,CASGAGGYNEQFF,TGCGCCAGCGGAGCGGGGGGCTACAATGAGCAGTTCTTC
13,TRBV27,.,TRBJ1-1,CASSLGGRAEAFF,TGTGCCAGCAGTTTAGGGGGCCGAGCTGAAGCTTTCTTT
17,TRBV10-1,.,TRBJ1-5,CASSESTGDRSNQPQHF,TGCGCCAGCAGTGAGTCTACGGGTGACAGAAGCAATCAGCCCCAGCATTTT
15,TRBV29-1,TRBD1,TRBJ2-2,CSVEGTGDLAGELFF,TGCAGCGTTGAGGGGACAGGGGATCTCGCCGGGGAGCTGTTTTTT
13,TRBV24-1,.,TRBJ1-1,CATSKLGSTEAFF,TGTGCCACCAGCAAACTAGGGTCCACTGAAGCTTTCTTT
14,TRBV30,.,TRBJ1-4,CAWSVVPTNEKLFF,TGTGCCTGGAGTGTGGTCCCAACTAATGAAAAACTGTTTTTT
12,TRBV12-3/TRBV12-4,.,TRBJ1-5,CASRTQDQPQHF,TGTGCCAGCCGGACCCAAGATCAGCCCCAGCATTTT